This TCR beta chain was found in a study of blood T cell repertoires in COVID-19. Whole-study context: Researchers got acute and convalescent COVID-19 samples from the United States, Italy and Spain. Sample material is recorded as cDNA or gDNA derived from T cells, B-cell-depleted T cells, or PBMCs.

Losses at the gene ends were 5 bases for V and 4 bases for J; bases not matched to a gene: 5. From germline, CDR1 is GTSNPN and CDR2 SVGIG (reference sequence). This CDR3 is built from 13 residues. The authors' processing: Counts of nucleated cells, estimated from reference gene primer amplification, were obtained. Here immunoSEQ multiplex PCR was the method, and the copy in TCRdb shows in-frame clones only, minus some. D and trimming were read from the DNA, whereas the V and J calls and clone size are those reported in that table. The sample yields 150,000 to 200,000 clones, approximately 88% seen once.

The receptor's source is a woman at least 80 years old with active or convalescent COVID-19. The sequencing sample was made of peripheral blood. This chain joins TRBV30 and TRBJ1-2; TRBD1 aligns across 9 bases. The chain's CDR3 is CAWDRTGVYGYTF. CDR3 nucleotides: TGTGCCTGGGACAGGACAGGGGTCTATGGCTACACCTTC.